The clone carrying this T cell receptor (beta chain) was seen once. This entry belongs to a study of blood T cell repertoires in COVID-19. Sequenced by immunoSEQ multiplex PCR; TCRdb stores in-frame clones only, minus some. Found here are approximately 150,000 clones, about 82% of them singletons; the top ten hold about 6.1%. V dropped 7 bases and J dropped 3; count of bases not matched to a gene: 12. CDR1 and CDR2 (germline): SGDLS, YYNGEE. This CDR3 is built from 17 residues. The chain uses TRBV9 and TRBJ2-2; 10 bases agree with TRBD2. The specimen was PBMCs or T cells enriched from blood (not recorded which). This receptor was obtained from a woman aged 40 to 50 who had recovered from COVID-19. CDR3 residues: CASSDTSGTFDTGELFF. CDR3 nucleotides: TGTGCCAGCTCCGATACTAGCGGGACATTCGACACCGGGGAGCTGTTTTTT.